Listed below are T cell receptor beta chains from one sample, sequenced in a study of identical twins. TCRdb itself ran the 5' RACE reads through MiXCR, one entry per CDR3 protein. The sample carries 600,000 to 850,000 distinct CDR3 sequences, about 18% recorded once. These sequences were also reported in another study, on T cells expressing NK-cell markers.

The sequencing sample was made of PBMCs. The receptors here all came from a woman between 18 and 29 years old in good health. The CDR3 runs from the conserved cysteine through the conserved F or W. D genes are given only for firm matches. Only some rows state a clone size, as once, few, many or a class for expanded clones.

abundance: few; v_gene: TRBV29-1; d_gene: NA; j_gene: TRBJ1-2; CDR3nt: TGCAGCGTTGAGGTCGGGGGGCAGGCAACTGGCTACACCTTC; CDR3aa: CSVEVGGQATGYTF
abundance: NA; v_gene: TRBV6-5; d_gene: NA; j_gene: TRBJ1-1; CDR3nt: TGTGCCAGCAGTTCCTGGGATCCCCTCGAAGCTTTCTTT; CDR3aa: CASSSWDPLEAFF
abundance: NA; v_gene: TRBV20-1; d_gene: NA; j_gene: TRBJ2-1; CDR3nt: TGCAGTGCTCGCCCAGGGGTTTGGGGCTCCTACAATGAGCAGTTCTTC; CDR3aa: CSARPGVWGSYNEQFF
abundance: once; v_gene: TRBV6-6; d_gene: NA; j_gene: TRBJ2-5; CDR3nt: TGTGCCAGCAGTTATGTCCCCCGAGAGACCCAGTACTTC; CDR3aa: CASSYVPRETQYF
abundance: few; v_gene: TRBV21-1; d_gene: NA; j_gene: TRBJ2-7; CDR3nt: TGTGCCAGCAGCACATCCAGGGGTCGCGACGAGCAGTACTTC; CDR3aa: CASSTSRGRDEQYF
abundance: many; v_gene: TRBV9; d_gene: NA; j_gene: TRBJ2-5; CDR3nt: TGTGCCAGCAGCGTAGAGGTTTGGGCCACCGAGACCCAGTACTTC; CDR3aa: CASSVEVWATETQYF
abundance: many; v_gene: TRBV9; d_gene: NA; j_gene: TRBJ2-7; CDR3nt: TGTGCCAGCACCCCAGGTCTTGGCACCGAGCAGTACTTC; CDR3aa: CASTPGLGTEQYF
abundance: few; v_gene: TRBV7-6; d_gene: TRBD1; j_gene: TRBJ2-5; CDR3nt: TGTGCCAGCAGCTTAGGGACAGGGACGTGGGAGACCCAGTACTTC; CDR3aa: CASSLGTGTWETQYF
abundance: NA; v_gene: TRBV20-1; d_gene: TRBD1; j_gene: TRBJ2-3; CDR3nt: TGCAGTGCCCGTCAGGGGGACACGCAGTATTTT; CDR3aa: CSARQGDTQYF
abundance: NA; v_gene: TRBV3-1; d_gene: NA; j_gene: TRBJ1-1; CDR3nt: TGTGCCAGCAGCCGGGGGTTGGCTGAAGCTTTCTTT; CDR3aa: CASSRGLAEAFF
abundance: NA; v_gene: TRBV15; d_gene: NA; j_gene: TRBJ2-7; CDR3nt: TGTGCCACCAGCAGACCTCGGCCGGGTCCCTACGAGCAGTACTTC; CDR3aa: CATSRPRPGPYEQYF
abundance: few; v_gene: TRBV20-1; d_gene: NA; j_gene: TRBJ2-1; CDR3nt: TGCAGTGCTGGGGTCGGCAATGAGCAGTTCTTC; CDR3aa: CSAGVGNEQFF
abundance: NA; v_gene: TRBV2; d_gene: NA; j_gene: TRBJ2-3; CDR3nt: TGTGCCAGCCCAAGTGGAGTAATCACAGATACGCAGTATTTT; CDR3aa: CASPSGVITDTQYF
abundance: NA; v_gene: TRBV20-1; d_gene: NA; j_gene: TRBJ2-5; CDR3nt: TGCAGTGCTAGTCGCGGCGGGGCCAGGGAAGAGACCCAGTACTTC; CDR3aa: CSASRGGAREETQYF
abundance: few; v_gene: TRBV7-6; d_gene: TRBD2; j_gene: TRBJ2-7; CDR3nt: TGTGCCAGCAGCTTCTTAGCGGGAAGGAACGAGCAGTACTTC; CDR3aa: CASSFLAGRNEQYF
abundance: many; v_gene: TRBV5-1; d_gene: NA; j_gene: TRBJ1-2; CDR3nt: TGCGCCAGCAGCTTGGCCCCGAACCTTAACTATGGCTACACCTTC; CDR3aa: CASSLAPNLNYGYTF
abundance: NA; v_gene: TRBV6-1; d_gene: NA; j_gene: TRBJ1-5; CDR3nt: TGTGCCAGCAGATCCAGGGGTGACGGGCCCCAGCATTTT; CDR3aa: CASRSRGDGPQHF
abundance: few; v_gene: TRBV4-2; d_gene: NA; j_gene: TRBJ2-4; CDR3nt: TGTGCCAGCAGCCAAGATAAAACAGGAGTAGCCAAAAACATTCAGTACTTC; CDR3aa: CASSQDKTGVAKNIQYF
abundance: many; v_gene: TRBV18; d_gene: NA; j_gene: TRBJ2-1; CDR3nt: TGTGCCAGCTCACCAGTAGCGAGCGGAACCTACAATGAGCAGTTCTTC; CDR3aa: CASSPVASGTYNEQFF
abundance: few; v_gene: TRBV7-8; d_gene: NA; j_gene: TRBJ2-1; CDR3nt: TGTGCCAGCAGCTGGATAGCGGACCTCTACAATGAGCAGTTCTTC; CDR3aa: CASSWIADLYNEQFF
abundance: NA; v_gene: TRBV15; d_gene: TRBD2; j_gene: TRBJ2-7; CDR3nt: TGTGCCACCAGCTTCGGGAGGGGGAGGGAGCAGTACTTC; CDR3aa: CATSFGRGREQYF
abundance: many; v_gene: TRBV12-3/TRBV12-4; d_gene: NA; j_gene: TRBJ1-1; CDR3nt: TGTGCCAGCAGTTTAGCGGCAGTAGTACCGAACACTGAAGCTTTCTTT; CDR3aa: CASSLAAVVPNTEAFF